The 25 T cell receptor beta chains in this list originate from one sample, sequenced in a study of patients and donors after allogeneic stem cell transplantation. TCRdb called the RT-PCR reads again in MiXCR, with one record for every CDR3 protein. The data hold around 2,000 distinct CDR3 sequences, with 1.7% observed a single time. The material sequenced was blood, either unsorted or a sorted T cell fraction (not recorded which). Receptor source: a human donor who was either an allogeneic HSCT recipient or a stem cell or donor lymphocyte infusion donor (not recorded which). It is not recorded whose cells these are; they may come from a transplant donor.

This clonotype was seen more than once but under ten times. This chain joins TRBV2 and TRBJ2-7, with a tentative D call TRBD2 (6 bases). The germline V gene encodes CDR1 SNHLY and CDR2 FYNNEI. The CDR3 sequence is 12 residues long. V dropped 11 bases and J dropped 1 base, with 12 bases sitting between them. The CDR3 protein is CACGGVSYEQYF. For the CDR3, the DNA is TGTGCCTGCGGAGGGGTTTCCTACGAGCAGTACTTC.

The V call is TRBV7-9, the J call TRBJ1-4, with D possibly matching TRBD1 (5 bases). Germline CDR1 SEHNR, CDR2 FQNEAQ (reference sequence). The V end lost 3 bases, the J end lost 10 bases, and 12 bases lay between the germline ends. This CDR3 is 13 amino acids long. The CDR3 nucleotides read TGTGCCAGCAGCTTCTCCGGGGGGGTAAAACTGTTTTTT. It encodes CASSFSGGVKLFF.

This clonotype ranks as medium-sized. The J gene is TRBJ2-5, the V gene TRBV7-2; TRBD1 might be the D (6 bases). V gave up 1 base and J gave up 5 bases, with 14 bases separating them. The length of the CDR3 is 15 residues. Germline CDR1 reads SGHTA; CDR2 reads FQGNSA. CDR3 residues: CASSLGAGVMETQYF. The DNA for the CDR3 is TGTGCCAGCAGCTTAGGGGCAGGGGTTATGGAGACCCAGTACTTC.

This clonotype was found a few times. The V call is TRBV5-5, the J call TRBJ2-7; D is unclear. Germline V gene data show CDR1 as SGHKS and CDR2 as YYEKEE (reference sequence). The germline V and J ends were trimmed by 2 bases and 0 bases, with 6 bases remaining between them. CDR3 length: 13 amino acids. CDR3 amino acids: CASSLTVSYEQYV. The CDR3 DNA sequence: TGTGCCAGCAGCTTAACAGTCTCCTACGAGCAGTACGTC.

This clonotype has more than one count but fewer than ten. V gene TRBV7-2 combines with J gene TRBJ2-1; 7 positions agree with TRBD1. Trimming cost V 4 bases and J 2 bases; bases outside gene matches: 8. Germline V gene sequence: CDR1 SGHTA, CDR2 FQGNSA. This CDR3 region has 16 residues. The CDR3 region has the DNA TGTGCCAGCAGCTCCTTAGGTAGGGGGCCCTACAATGAGCAGTTCTTC. It translates to CASSSLGRGPYNEQFF.

This clonotype is judged medium-sized. The V gene is TRBV5-1, the J gene TRBJ2-3; maybe TRBD1 (5 bases). V lost 0 bases and J lost 8, with 10 bases in between. In germline, CDR1 is SGHRS, CDR2 YFSETQ. The CDR3 spans 13 residues. CDR3 sequence: CASSLEGDGTQYF. The CDR3 DNA reads TGCGCCAGCAGCTTGGAAGGGGATGGTACGCAGTATTTT.

This clonotype is categorized as medium-sized. The genes are TRBV5-5 and TRBJ2-7, with TRBD1 matching over 11 bases. V was pared by 4 bases and J by 3 bases, with 6 bases of the junction left unmatched. Germline values: CDR1 SGHKS, CDR2 YYEKEE (reference sequence). CDR3 size: 15 residues. The CDR3: CASSLLGTGGYEQYF. Here the CDR3 DNA reads TGTGCCAGCAGCCTGCTCGGGACAGGGGGCTACGAGCAGTACTTC.

This clonotype was observed a few times. The gene calls are TRBV4-1 and TRBJ2-1, with D unclear. Germline CDR1 is MGHRA and CDR2 is YSYEKL. This CDR3 spans 17 amino acids. V shed 5 bases and J shed 0 bases, with 17 bases lying between them. The CDR3 loop reads CASSFSRVESSYNEQFF. The DNA of the CDR3 is TGCGCCAGCAGCTTTTCTAGGGTGGAAAGCTCCTACAATGAGCAGTTCTTC.

By sample fraction, this clonotype is medium-sized. The rearrangement uses TRBV11-2 and TRBJ1-1; D remains ambiguous. The CDR3 loop spans 11 amino acids. Germline V gene sequence: CDR1 SGHAT, CDR2 FQNNGV. Trimming left V 0 bases short and J 8 bases short, with 4 bases between. CDR3 coding DNA: TGTGCCAGCAGCTTAGAGAGAGAAGCTTTCTTT. Translated, it gives CASSLEREAFF. Complete variable domain (other parts from reference TRBV11-2 and TRBJ1-1): EAGVAQSPRYKIIEKRQSVAFWCNPISGHATLYWYQQILGQGPKLLIQFQNNGVVDDSQLPKDRFSAERLKGVDSTLKIQPAKLEDSAVYLCASSLEREAFFGQGTRLTVV.

This clonotype is labeled medium-sized. The J gene is TRBJ2-3, the V gene TRBV5-1; D is ambiguous. The V end was cut by 4 bases, the J end by 1 base, with 10 bases between. The CDR3 contains 14 residues. The germline V gene has CDR1 SGHRS and CDR2 YFSETQ. The CDR3 DNA reads as TGCGCCAGCAGCCTGAACCCGCGCACAGATACGCAGTATTTT. Residues: CASSLNPRTDTQYF.

By sample fraction, this clonotype is medium-sized. This chain joins TRBV12-2 and TRBJ2-7; the table's D call TRBD1 went unverified against the DNA. TRBV12-2 is termed a pseudogene. This CDR3 region has 15 residues. CDR3 region: CASRPPPGGDYEQYV. The CDR3 DNA follows: TGTGCAAGTCGCCCCCCCCCCGGGGGGGACTACGAGCAGTACGTC.

By share, this clonotype ranks as medium-sized. The chain has TRBV12-3 or TRBV12-4 and TRBJ2-5; possibly TRBD2 for D (5 bases). V lost 6 bases, J lost 5 bases, and 13 bases lay in between. The length of the CDR3 is 13 residues. CDR3 protein: CASRPAGWETQYF. DNA for the CDR3: TGTGCCAGCAGACCCGCGGGTTGGGAGACCCAGTACTTC.

This chain joins TRBV11-1 and TRBJ2-1, with a weak D call TRBD1 (5 bases). Trimming cost V 5 bases and J 6 bases, with 11 bases left between them. Germline-derived CDR1 and CDR2 are SGHAT and FQDESV (reference sequence). This CDR3 is built from 13 residues. CDR3 DNA: TGTGCCAGCAGCCCCAGACAGAGCAATGAGCAGTTCTTC. Translating gives CASSPRQSNEQFF.

Within the sample, this clonotype is medium-sized. The V gene is TRBV7-2, the J gene TRBJ2-6; D might be TRBD1 or TRBD2, each matching 5 bases. V was cut by 5 bases and J by 0 bases, with 14 bases left in between. From germline, CDR1 is SGHTA and CDR2 FQGNSA. The CDR3 runs to 17 residues. As DNA, the CDR3 is TGTGCCAGCAGCCCTCGGGGACGGACCTCTGGGGCCAACGTCCTGACTTTC. This translates into CASSPRGRTSGANVLTF.

In its sample, this clonotype ranks as medium-sized. This chain uses TRBV9 with TRBJ2-3; 10 nucleotides match TRBD2. V shed 1 base and J 4 bases; nucleotides not matched to a gene: 6. CDR3 size: 16 residues. CDR1 and CDR2 (germline): SGDLS, YYNGEE. CDR3 protein: CASSVKASGGADTQYF. The CDR3 DNA follows: TGTGCCAGCAGCGTAAAGGCTAGCGGGGGTGCAGATACGCAGTATTTT. Filled out from reference TRBV9 and TRBJ2-3, the complete variable domain reads DSGVTQTPKHLITATGQRVTLRCSPRSGDLSVYWYQQSLDQGLQFLIQYYNGEERAKGNILERFSAQQFPDLHSELNLSSLELGDSALYFCASSVKASGGADTQYFGPGTRLTVL.

This clonotype is labeled medium-sized (0.01 to 0.1%). The J gene is TRBJ1-2, the V gene TRBV4-1, with a weak D call TRBD1 (5 bases). V shed 4 bases and J shed 2 bases, with 14 bases lying between them. The CDR3 is made up of 15 amino acids. Germline V gene sequence: CDR1 MGHRA, CDR2 YSYEKL. Written as DNA, the CDR3 is TGCGCCAGCAGCCCGACTGACAGCGCGAACTATGGCTACACCTTC. Translation: CASSPTDSANYGYTF.

This clonotype is classed as medium-sized. The chain combines TRBV9 with TRBJ2-6; D not resolved. The CDR3 has 14 residues. Germline values: CDR1 SGDLS, CDR2 YYNGEE. V lost 6 bases and J 0 bases, leaving 7 bases between the germline ends. CDR3 sequence reads: CASNQGSGANVLTF. The CDR3 coding sequence is TGTGCCAGCAATCAAGGCTCTGGGGCCAACGTCCTGACTTTC.

The rearrangement uses TRBV12-3 or TRBV12-4 and TRBJ1-5, with 8 nucleotides matching TRBD1. The V and J ends lost 5 bases and 2 bases, in that order; junction bases with no gene match: 5. This CDR3 is built from 15 residues. The CDR3, as DNA: TGTGCCAGCAGTCCGGGGACAGGCCGCAATCAGCCCCAGCATTTT. Its protein product is CASSPGTGRNQPQHF.

By sample share, this clonotype is medium-sized (0.01 to 0.1%). The chain carries TRBV24-1 and TRBJ2-2, with D possibly matching TRBD1 (6 bases). Germline V gives CDR1 KGHDR, CDR2 SFDVKD. Trimming pared 4 bases from V and 1 base from J, leaving 15 bases between. This CDR3 contains 17 residues. The CDR3, as DNA: TGTGCCACCAGTGACCGAGGTTTCAGGGGGAACACCGGGGAGCTGTTTTTT. Protein product: CATSDRGFRGNTGELFF.

In its sample, this clonotype ranks as medium-sized. The rearrangement links TRBV18 to TRBJ1-2; a possible D gene is TRBD1 (5 bases). The CDR3 loop spans 15 amino acids. Between the trimmed V and J ends, which lost 6 bases and 3 bases, there was a span of 17 bases. In germline, CDR1 is KGHSH, CDR2 LQKENI. The CDR3 sequence is CASSPSAGGDYGYTF. In DNA form, the CDR3 reads TGTGCCAGCTCCCCTTCGGCCGGGGGGGACTATGGCTACACCTTC.

CDR3 nucleotides: TGTGCCAGCCAGGGGACAGCCGAGACCCAGTACTTC. This codes for CASQGTAETQYF. The chain combines TRBV6-2 or TRBV6-3 with TRBJ2-5; 7 bases are a match to TRBD1. The CDR3 sequence is 12 residues long. CDR1 and CDR2 (germline): MNHEY, SVGEGT. V trimming: 8 bases; J trimming: 5 bases; junction bases outside the gene matches: 5.

This clonotype is judged medium-sized. J is TRBJ1-2 and V is TRBV4-3; 9 nucleotides match TRBD1. Germline V gives CDR1 LGHNA, CDR2 YSLEER. Trimming took 3 bases from V and 7 from J; bases not matched to a gene: 6. The CDR3 extends over 14 amino acids. CDR3 nucleotides: TGCGCCAGCAGCCAGCAACAGGGGGCGCTTGGCTACACCTTC. This gives the protein CASSQQQGALGYTF.

By frequency in the sample, this clonotype is medium-sized (0.01 to 0.1%). The gene calls are TRBV27 and TRBJ2-1, with unresolved D. CDR3 length equals 14 residues. Germline lookup yields CDR1 MNHEY and CDR2 SMNVEV (reference sequence). V lost 5 bases and J 3 bases, leaving 11 bases between the germline ends. CDR3 in amino acids: CASSKLGNYNEQFF. CDR3 in DNA: TGTGCCAGCAGTAAATTGGGCAACTACAATGAGCAGTTCTTC.

By sample share, this clonotype is medium-sized. V usage is TRBV9 and J usage is TRBJ2-2; the D gene could be TRBD1 or TRBD2 (6 bases each). Germline V gene data show CDR1 as SGDLS and CDR2 as YYNGEE. Trimming shortened V by 0 bases and J by 1 base, and 10 bases separated the two germline ends. This CDR3 spans 16 amino acids. This CDR3 reads CASSVERGVNTGELFF. The CDR3 nucleotides are TGTGCCAGCAGCGTAGAAAGGGGGGTGAACACCGGGGAGCTGTTTTTT.

This clonotype is medium-sized by share. The chain uses TRBV6-2 or TRBV6-3 and TRBJ2-1; the match to TRBD1 covers 7 bases. The CDR3 is 14 amino acids. Germline V gives CDR1 MNHEY, CDR2 SVGEGT. Losses at the gene ends were 5 bases for V and 5 bases for J; bases not matched to a gene: 6. The CDR3 DNA is TGTGCCAGCAGTACCCGACAGGGACACAATGAGCAGTTCTTC. This gives the protein CASSTRQGHNEQFF.